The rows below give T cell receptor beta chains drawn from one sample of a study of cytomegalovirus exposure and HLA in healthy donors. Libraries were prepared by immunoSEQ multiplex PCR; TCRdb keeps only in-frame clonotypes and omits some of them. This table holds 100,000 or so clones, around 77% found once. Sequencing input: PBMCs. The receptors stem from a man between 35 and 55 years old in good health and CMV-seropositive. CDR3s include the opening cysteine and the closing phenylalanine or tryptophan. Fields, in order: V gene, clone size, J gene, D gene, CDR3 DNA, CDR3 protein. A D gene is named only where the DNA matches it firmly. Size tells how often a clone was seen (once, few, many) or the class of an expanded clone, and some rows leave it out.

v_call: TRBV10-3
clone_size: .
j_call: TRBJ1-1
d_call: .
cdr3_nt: TGTGCCATCAGGGGGAGTACTGAAGCTTTCTTT
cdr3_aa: CAIRGSTEAFF

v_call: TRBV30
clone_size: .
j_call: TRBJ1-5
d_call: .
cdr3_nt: TGTGCCTGGAGTCTGGGTACGGGTCAGCCCCAGCATTTT
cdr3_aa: CAWSLGTGQPQHF

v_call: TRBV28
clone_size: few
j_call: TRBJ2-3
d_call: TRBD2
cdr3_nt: TGTGCCAGCACACTAGCGGGGGCAGATACGCAGTATTTT
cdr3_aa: CASTLAGADTQYF

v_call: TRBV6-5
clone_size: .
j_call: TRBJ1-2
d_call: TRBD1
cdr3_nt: TGTGCCAGCAGTATGACGGACAGGGAGGAGTATGGCTACACCTTC
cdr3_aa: CASSMTDREEYGYTF

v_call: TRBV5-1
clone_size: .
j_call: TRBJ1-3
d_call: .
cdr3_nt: TGCGCCAGCAGCTTGGCAGGGACTTCCGGAAACACCATATATTTT
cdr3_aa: CASSLAGTSGNTIYF

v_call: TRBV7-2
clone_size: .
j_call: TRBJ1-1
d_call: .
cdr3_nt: TGTGCCAGCAGCTTAGGGGCCACTGAAGCTTTCTTT
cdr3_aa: CASSLGATEAFF

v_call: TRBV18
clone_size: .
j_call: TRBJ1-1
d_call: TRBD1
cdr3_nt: TGTGCCAGCTCACCCGGACAGGTTTCTGAAGCTTTCTTT
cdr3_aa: CASSPGQVSEAFF

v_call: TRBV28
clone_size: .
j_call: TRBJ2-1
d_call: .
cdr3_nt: TGTGCCAGCAGTTCAACCGTACAGTTACCTTACAATGAGCAGTTCTTC
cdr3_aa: CASSSTVQLPYNEQFF

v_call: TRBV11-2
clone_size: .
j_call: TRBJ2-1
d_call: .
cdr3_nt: TGTGCCAGCAGCCACTACCGTTTGAGCTCCTACAATGAGCAGTTCTTC
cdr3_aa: CASSHYRLSSYNEQFF

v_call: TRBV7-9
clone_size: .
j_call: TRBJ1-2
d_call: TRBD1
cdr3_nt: TGTTCCAGCAGCGCTCCCGGGACAGAAAACTATGGCTACACCTTC
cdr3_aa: CSSSAPGTENYGYTF

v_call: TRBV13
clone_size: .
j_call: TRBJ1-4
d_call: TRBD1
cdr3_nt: TGTGCCAGCAGCTCGAGGGGAACAGGGGCTAATGAAAAACTGTTTTTT
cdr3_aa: CASSSRGTGANEKLFF

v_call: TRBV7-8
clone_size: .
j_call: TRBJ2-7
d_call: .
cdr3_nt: TGTGCCAGCAGCTTAGTGGGAGCCCCCCAAGCGAAACCCAGCTCCTACGAGCAGTACTTC
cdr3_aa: CASSLVGAPQAKPSSYEQYF

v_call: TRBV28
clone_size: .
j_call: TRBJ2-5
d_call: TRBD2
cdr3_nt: TGTGCCAGCAGTACGTTTAGCGGGGGGGCCGGTGGGCAAGAGACCCAGTACTTC
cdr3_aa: CASSTFSGGAGGQETQYF

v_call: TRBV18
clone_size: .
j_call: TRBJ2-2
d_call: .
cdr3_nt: TGTGCCAGCTCACCAAGGCCAGAGCATTTCACTATCGCCGGGGAGCTGTTTTTT
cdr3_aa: CASSPRPEHFTIAGELFF

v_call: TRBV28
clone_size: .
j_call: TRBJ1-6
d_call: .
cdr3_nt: TGTGCCAGTACGGCGGGGCGCGCCTTATATTCACCCCTCCACTTT
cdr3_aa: CASTAGRALYSPLHF